These T cell receptor beta chains were read from a single sample in a study of molecular identifiers for immune sequencing clone quantification. Each CDR3 protein is one row after TCRdb ran MiXCR on the PCR reads. The sample consists of some 650,000 distinct CDR3 sequences, around 20% of them appearing once. What was sequenced was naive CD8+ T cells from blood, with Jurkat cell RNA spiked in. These receptors were obtained from a human donor in good health. Some libraries in this study had Jurkat cell RNA spiked in. The CDR3 runs from the conserved cysteine through the conserved F or W. Fields, in order: J gene, V gene, D gene, clone size, CDR3 protein, CDR3 DNA. The D gene is left open where the match is weak. The size field is filled for only some rows; it gives once, few, many or a size class.

TRBJ1-5,TRBV7-9,TRBD1,many,CASSSGQGWQPQHF,TGTGCCAGCAGCTCAGGACAGGGTTGGCAGCCCCAGCATTTT
TRBJ1-4,TRBV9,-,-,CASSVGGGTNEKLFF,TGTGCCAGCAGCGTAGGGGGAGGGACTAATGAAAAACTGTTTTTT
TRBJ1-1,TRBV6-5,-,-,CASSFPETDEAFF,TGTGCCAGCAGTTTCCCAGAGACAGATGAAGCTTTCTTT
TRBJ1-1,TRBV29-1,-,many,CSVEDQTENTEAFF,TGCAGCGTTGAAGATCAGACAGAGAACACTGAAGCTTTCTTT
TRBJ2-5,TRBV7-2,-,many,CASSYHDRLETQYF,TGTGCCAGCAGCTACCACGACAGGTTGGAGACCCAGTACTTC
TRBJ2-7,TRBV28,-,many,CASSFNSYEQYF,TGTGCCAGCAGTTTTAACTCCTACGAGCAGTACTTC
TRBJ2-1,TRBV19,TRBD2,-,CASRWGGMDEQFF,TGTGCCAGTCGCTGGGGGGGGATGGATGAGCAGTTCTTC
TRBJ1-2,TRBV25-1,-,few,CASSEWAGAYGYTF,TGTGCCAGCAGTGAATGGGCAGGGGCCTATGGCTACACCTTC
TRBJ1-5,TRBV28,TRBD1,many,CASRAWGQDNQPQHF,TGTGCCAGCAGGGCGTGGGGACAGGACAATCAGCCCCAGCATTTT
TRBJ2-3,TRBV5-3,TRBD1,-,CASSIEGTGVIDTQYF,TGTGCCAGCAGCATTGAGGGGACAGGGGTGATAGATACGCAGTATTTT
TRBJ2-7,TRBV4-1,TRBD1,-,CTSSYRDRGYEQYF,TGCACCAGCAGCTACCGGGACAGGGGCTACGAGCAGTACTTC
TRBJ2-5,TRBV10-3,-,many,CAISDWEEQETQYF,TGTGCCATCAGTGATTGGGAGGAACAAGAGACCCAGTACTTC
TRBJ1-3,TRBV12-3/TRBV12-4,-,many,CASSPLTGNTIYF,TGTGCCAGCAGTCCCTTGACCGGAAACACCATATATTTT
TRBJ1-1,TRBV30,-,many,CAWSQGPIAFF,TGTGCCTGGAGTCAGGGGCCCATCGCTTTCTTT
TRBJ1-1,TRBV5-6,-,few,CASSLYGGLFPEAFF,TGTGCCAGCAGCTTGTATGGGGGACTTTTTCCTGAAGCTTTCTTT
TRBJ2-7,TRBV19,TRBD1,many,CASGAGTASYEQYF,TGTGCCAGCGGCGCCGGGACAGCTTCCTACGAGCAGTACTTC